The 14 T cell receptor beta chains below were found in one sample sequenced in a study of T-cell memory formation after mild COVID-19. TCRdb reprocessed the 5' RACE reads with MiXCR, giving one entry per CDR3 protein. This table has around 250,000 distinct CDR3 sequences, 15% to 20% appearing once. The sample consisted of PBMCs or a T cell subset sorted from them (not recorded which). These receptors all come from a man aged 18 to 29 who had mild COVID-19 (a few samples of this study predate the infection). Cell type and time point are not known.

This clonotype came up a few times. The chain is built from TRBV5-8 and TRBJ2-3, with 8 bases fitting TRBD1. V shed 4 bases and J 3 bases; nucleotides not matched to a gene: 10. The CDR3 covers 16 residues. Germline V CDR1 and CDR2: SGHTS, YDEGEE. CDR3 amino acids: CASSVDRGWETDTQYF. CDR3 DNA: TGTGCCAGCAGCGTTGACAGGGGTTGGGAGACAGATACGCAGTATTTT.

This clonotype was counted many times. The rearrangement links TRBV12-3 or TRBV12-4 to TRBJ2-7; 7 bases fit TRBD1. The CDR3 runs to 12 residues. Trimming cost V 5 bases and J 3 bases; bases outside gene matches: 1. The CDR3 DNA reads TGTGCCAGCAGTGGGGACAGCTACGAGCAGTACTTC. This codes for CASSGDSYEQYF.

This clonotype was seen a handful of times. This chain links TRBV4-1 with TRBJ2-3; 8 bases are shared with TRBD2. Trimming cost V 0 bases and J 6 bases; bases outside gene matches: 2. The CDR3 is 14 amino acids. Germline V gene sequence: CDR1 MGHRA, CDR2 YSYEKL. This CDR3 reads CASSQEVAGDTQYF. As DNA, the CDR3 is TGCGCCAGCAGCCAAGAGGTAGCGGGGGATACGCAGTATTTT.

This clonotype was counted at least ten times. The chain carries TRBV27 and TRBJ2-2; D is unresolved. Germline lookup yields CDR1 MNHEY and CDR2 SMNVEV (reference sequence). The ends were cut back, 11 bases at V and 0 bases at J, with 10 bases in the middle. CDR3 size: 13 residues. The CDR3 protein is CACSSANTGELFF. CDR3 bases: TGTGCCTGCTCGTCCGCGAACACCGGGGAGCTGTTTTTT.

This clonotype showed up just a few times. The chain employs TRBV7-2 and TRBJ2-3, with D possibly matching TRBD1 (5 bases). The germline V and J ends were trimmed by 7 bases and 6 bases, with 17 bases remaining between them. The CDR3 runs 14 residues. Germline V gene data show CDR1 as SGHTA and CDR2 as FQGNSA. CDR3 sequence reads: CASNRGNLGDTQYF. The CDR3 bases are TGTGCCAGCAATAGGGGTAACCTCGGGGATACGCAGTATTTT.

There are a few counts of this clonotype. V gene TRBV7-2 combines with J gene TRBJ2-7; D uncertain. Trimming pared 5 bases from V and 0 bases from J, leaving 5 bases between. This CDR3 has 12 residues. CDR1 SGHTA and CDR2 FQGNSA come from the germline V gene. CDR3 sequence: CASSASSYEQYF. The CDR3 coding sequence is TGTGCCAGCAGCGCCAGCTCCTACGAGCAGTACTTC.

This clonotype was detected only a few times. This sequence may be a read error, since a much larger clone differs from it by one base. This chain links TRBV5-4 with TRBJ1-1; D is possibly TRBD1 (6 bases). CDR3 length: 13 residues. Trimming cost V 1 base and J 3 bases, with 7 bases left between them. The germline gives CDR1 SGHNT, CDR2 YYREEE (reference sequence). CDR3 sequence reads: CASSLSGDTEAFF. In nucleotides, the CDR3 is TGTGCCAGCAGCTTGTCAGGGGACACTGAAGCTTTCTTT.

This clonotype was picked up a small number of times. The chain uses TRBV20-1 and TRBJ2-7, with 8 bases identical to TRBD1. This CDR3 is 12 amino acids long. Looked up from germline, CDR1 is DFQATT and CDR2 is SNEGSKA (reference sequence). Trimming took 6 bases from V and 3 from J; bases not matched to a gene: 4. The CDR3 DNA reads as TGCAGTGCCACAGACAGGGGCTACGAGCAGTACTTC. It translates to CSATDRGYEQYF.

This chain links TRBV7-3 with TRBJ2-6; TRBD1 agrees at 9 bases. CDR1 is SGHTA, CDR2 FQGTGA, per germline. Trimming cost V 5 bases and J 0 bases; bases outside gene matches: 5. The CDR3 extends over 17 amino acids. The CDR3 nucleotides read TGTGCCAGCAGCGCAACAGGGGGCCTCTCTGGGGCCAACGTCCTGACTTTC. Translated, it gives CASSATGGLSGANVLTF.

The chain combines TRBV7-9 with TRBJ1-4, with TRBD1 matching 11 bases. V was clipped by 5 bases and J by 7 bases; unmatched bases: 3. The CDR3 is 14 amino acids. The germline gives CDR1 SEHNR, CDR2 FQNEAQ (reference sequence). CDR3 bases: TGTGCCAGCAGCACCGGGACAGGGGGTGAAAAACTGTTTTTT. It translates to CASSTGTGGEKLFF.

The chain joins TRBV27 to TRBJ2-3; no clear D. CDR3 length equals 14 residues. Germline values: CDR1 MNHEY, CDR2 SMNVEV (reference sequence). V gave up 7 bases and J gave up 4 bases, with 15 bases separating them. The CDR3 sequence: CASTAGVGADTQYF. The CDR3 region has the DNA TGTGCCAGCACTGCCGGAGTTGGAGCAGATACGCAGTATTTT.

V is TRBV25-1 and J is TRBJ1-6; possible D gene TRBD1, 5 bases. Germline V gene sequence: CDR1 MGHDK, CDR2 SYGVNS. V was trimmed by 6 bases and J by 6 bases, leaving 6 bases between them. CDR3 size: 12 residues. CDR3 loop: CASRGTNSPLHF. The CDR3 DNA reads as TGTGCCAGCAGGGGGACTAATTCACCCCTCCACTTT.

In this sample, this clonotype turned up many times. The chain couples TRBV5-1 to TRBJ1-1; 8 bases line up with TRBD1. After removal of 5 bases from V and 5 bases from J, the junction contained 2 bases not matched to a gene. CDR1 is SGHRS and CDR2 is YFSETQ in the germline V gene. The CDR3 has 12 residues. The CDR3 DNA sequence: TGCGCCAGCAGGACAGGGGAAACTGAAGCTTTCTTT. Translated: CASRTGETEAFF.

The V gene is TRBV7-8, the J gene TRBJ2-2; D possibly corresponds to TRBD2 (6 bases). Looked up from germline, CDR1 is SGHVS and CDR2 is FQNEAQ. V was trimmed by 3 bases and J by 0 bases, leaving 14 bases between them. The CDR3 contains 17 residues. In DNA, the CDR3 is TGTGCCAGCAGCTTCGTAAGGCGGGGCGCGAACACCGGGGAGCTGTTTTTT. It yields the protein CASSFVRRGANTGELFF.